Listed below are T cell receptor beta chains from one sample, sequenced in a study of CD8 T cells in Susac syndrome. TCRdb re-derived calls from the immunoSEQ multiplex PCR reads in MiXCR, one entry per CDR3 protein. The sample holds 150,000 to 200,000 distinct CDR3 sequences, about 95% seen once. Sequenced material: CD4+ T cells from PBMCs. These receptors came from a human donor in good health. Both conserved end residues are part of each CDR3. The order of the fields is D gene, clone size, J gene, V gene, CDR3 DNA, CDR3 protein. The D gene is left open where the match is weak. Not all rows give a size; the values are once, few, many and, for expanded clones, a class.

d_call: TRBD1
clone_size: -
j_call: TRBJ2-3
v_call: TRBV28
cdr3_nt: TGTGCCAGCAGCTGGACAGGAGAAACTAGCACAGATACGCAGTATTTT
cdr3_aa: CASSWTGETSTDTQYF

d_call: TRBD2
clone_size: -
j_call: TRBJ2-5
v_call: TRBV12-3/TRBV12-4
cdr3_nt: TGTGCCAGCAGTTTCTTGCGGGAGGGCCGAGAGACCCAGTACTTC
cdr3_aa: CASSFLREGRETQYF

d_call: -
clone_size: -
j_call: TRBJ2-1
v_call: TRBV4-2
cdr3_nt: TGTGCCAGCAGCCAAGCCGGTCACATGCAGTTCTTC
cdr3_aa: CASSQAGHMQFF

d_call: TRBD1
clone_size: few
j_call: TRBJ2-7
v_call: TRBV29-1
cdr3_nt: TGCAGCGTTGAACCGGGACAGGGGGGCGACGAGCAGTACTTC
cdr3_aa: CSVEPGQGGDEQYF

d_call: -
clone_size: -
j_call: TRBJ2-2
v_call: TRBV20-1
cdr3_nt: TGCAGTGCTAGAAGACAGGCGAACACCGGGGAGCTGTTTTTT
cdr3_aa: CSARRQANTGELFF

d_call: -
clone_size: -
j_call: TRBJ2-7
v_call: TRBV5-1
cdr3_nt: TGCGCCAGCAGCAAGTCTAGCGCAGAGCAGTACTTC
cdr3_aa: CASSKSSAEQYF

d_call: TRBD1
clone_size: -
j_call: TRBJ1-5
v_call: TRBV7-2
cdr3_nt: TGTGCCAGCAGCTTAGTTGGGACAGGATTCCCTCAGCCCCAGCATTTT
cdr3_aa: CASSLVGTGFPQPQHF

d_call: -
clone_size: -
j_call: TRBJ2-7
v_call: TRBV30
cdr3_nt: TGTGCCTGGAGTCTCGACCGCTACGAGCAGTACTTC
cdr3_aa: CAWSLDRYEQYF

d_call: -
clone_size: -
j_call: TRBJ2-7
v_call: TRBV15
cdr3_nt: TGTGCCACCAGCAGGGCTACCTCCTACGAGCAGTACTTC
cdr3_aa: CATSRATSYEQYF

d_call: -
clone_size: once
j_call: TRBJ2-1
v_call: TRBV28
cdr3_nt: TGTGCCAGCGACCAAGGTTATGAGCAGTTCTTC
cdr3_aa: CASDQGYEQFF

d_call: -
clone_size: once
j_call: TRBJ1-1
v_call: TRBV18
cdr3_nt: TGTGCCAGCTCAAGACAGGCTCACACTGAAGCTTTCTTT
cdr3_aa: CASSRQAHTEAFF

d_call: -
clone_size: -
j_call: TRBJ2-4
v_call: TRBV29-1
cdr3_nt: TGCAGCGTTGCCCGGGACACCAAAAACATTCAGTACTTC
cdr3_aa: CSVARDTKNIQYF

d_call: -
clone_size: -
j_call: TRBJ1-1
v_call: TRBV3-1
cdr3_nt: TGTGCCAGCAGCCACCAGGGAGGGGAGGGAGCTTTCTTT
cdr3_aa: CASSHQGGEGAFF

d_call: TRBD1
clone_size: -
j_call: TRBJ2-5
v_call: TRBV7-2
cdr3_nt: TGTGCCAGCAGCTTATCGGCCAGGGGGCCAGAGACCCAGTACTTC
cdr3_aa: CASSLSARGPETQYF

d_call: -
clone_size: -
j_call: TRBJ1-1
v_call: TRBV29-1
cdr3_nt: TGCAGCGTTGAGGTAGACCCAGACACTGAAGCTTTCTTT
cdr3_aa: CSVEVDPDTEAFF

d_call: TRBD1
clone_size: -
j_call: TRBJ1-2
v_call: TRBV27
cdr3_nt: TGTGCCAGCAGTTTATGGGGACGGACAGGGAGCTATGGCTACACCTTC
cdr3_aa: CASSLWGRTGSYGYTF

d_call: -
clone_size: -
j_call: TRBJ2-7
v_call: TRBV9
cdr3_nt: TGTGCCAGCAGCCCTCAAGCCTACGAGCAGTACTTC
cdr3_aa: CASSPQAYEQYF

d_call: TRBD2
clone_size: -
j_call: TRBJ2-1
v_call: TRBV20-1
cdr3_nt: TGCAGTGCTAGAGAGGGGACTAGCTTGGATGAGCAGTTCTTC
cdr3_aa: CSAREGTSLDEQFF

d_call: TRBD2
clone_size: -
j_call: TRBJ2-5
v_call: TRBV7-2
cdr3_nt: TGTGCCAGCAGCTTATTACCTAGCGGCTCAGAGACCCAGTACTTC
cdr3_aa: CASSLLPSGSETQYF

d_call: -
clone_size: -
j_call: TRBJ2-2
v_call: TRBV6-5
cdr3_nt: TGTGCCAGCAGTTACTCGTTCGGTACAACCAACACCGGGGAGCTGTTTTTT
cdr3_aa: CASSYSFGTTNTGELFF

d_call: TRBD1
clone_size: -
j_call: TRBJ2-1
v_call: TRBV5-4
cdr3_nt: TGTGCCAGCAGCGCCGGGACAGGGGTCTCCTACAATGAGCAGTTCTTC
cdr3_aa: CASSAGTGVSYNEQFF